Listed here are 11 T cell receptor beta chains from one sample, sequenced in a study of stem cell transplantation in POMP-related autoinflammatory disease. Only in-frame clones appear in the TCRdb table, and some are missing; sequencing was by immunoSEQ multiplex PCR. The repertoire holds more than 25,000 clones, with 88% as singletons. The starting material was CD4+ T cells from PBMCs, obtained before stem cell transplantation. Receptors were obtained from a human donor with POMP-related autoinflammation and immune dysregulation (PRAID).

The gene calls are TRBV11-2 and TRBJ2-3; 7 nucleotides agree with TRBD2. Germline CDR1 SGHAT, CDR2 FQNNGV. V trimming: 5 bases; J trimming: 6 bases; junction bases outside the gene matches: 8. This CDR3 has 14 amino acids. The CDR3 loop is CASSQGGGRDTQYF. In nucleotides, the CDR3 is TGTGCCAGCAGCCAGGGCGGGGGTCGGGATACGCAGTATTTT.

V gene TRBV7-9 combines with J gene TRBJ2-7, with no clear D. Germline V gives CDR1 SEHNR, CDR2 FQNEAQ (reference sequence). The CDR3 extends over 15 amino acids. The ends were cut back, 1 base at V and 2 bases at J, with 12 bases in the middle. In DNA form, the CDR3 reads TGTGCCAGCAGCTTAGTGGGTAGCTTAACCTACGAGCAGTACTTC. It translates to CASSLVGSLTYEQYF.

V is TRBV27 and J is TRBJ1-3; D is unclear. Trimming took off 2 bases at V and 4 bases at J, with 9 bases between the two ends. Germline V gene sequence: CDR1 MNHEY, CDR2 SMNVEV (reference sequence). The CDR3 sequence is 14 residues long. CDR3 protein: CASSLKGVGNTIYF. Here the CDR3 DNA reads TGTGCCAGCAGTTTAAAAGGCGTCGGAAACACCATATATTTT.

The chain couples TRBV29-1 to TRBJ2-3; D is uncertain. V lost 4 bases and J 2 bases, leaving 10 bases between the germline ends. This CDR3 is built from 13 residues. CDR1 SQVTM and CDR2 ANQGSEA come from the germline V gene. Written as DNA, the CDR3 is TGCAGCGTTGTGGGCAGGTACACAGATACGCAGTATTTT. It specifies CSVVGRYTDTQYF.

The chain recombines TRBV28 with TRBJ1-5, with 7 bases matching TRBD1. The germline CDR1 and CDR2 sequences are MDHEN and SYDVKM. The CDR3 is 22 amino acids. V lost 2 bases, J lost 4 bases, and 26 bases stayed unmatched. CDR3 region: CASSLIADIVGTVRQRNQPQHF. The CDR3 DNA reads as TGTGCCAGCAGTTTAATTGCTGACATAGTCGGGACAGTCCGCCAGAGGAATCAGCCCCAGCATTTT.

The V call is TRBV7-9, the J call TRBJ2-1; tentatively, D is TRBD2 (5 bases). CDR1 is SEHNR, CDR2 FQNEAQ, per germline (reference sequence). The CDR3 runs to 14 residues. The V end lost 5 bases, the J end lost 4 bases, and 12 bases lay between the germline ends. CDR3 DNA: TGTGCCAGCAGCCCCCGGGAAACGTACAATGAGCAGTTCTTC. Its translation: CASSPRETYNEQFF.

The CDR3, as DNA: TGCAGTGCTAGATCTGGATCTGAAGCTTTCTTT. It codes for CSARSGSEAFF. The chain uses TRBV20-1 and TRBJ1-1, with unresolved D. The CDR3 covers 11 residues. Germline CDR1 DFQATT, CDR2 SNEGSKA (reference sequence). The ends were cut back, 2 bases at V and 6 bases at J, with 7 bases in the middle.

The V and J genes are TRBV6-5 and TRBJ2-2, with TRBD2 matching over 11 bases. The CDR3 totals 16 residues. Germline V gene sequence: CDR1 MNHEY, CDR2 SVGAGI. The V gene end was trimmed by 2 bases and the J gene end by 6 bases; junction bases not matched to a gene: 5. The CDR3 reads CASSYGLAGGPGELFF. As DNA, the CDR3 is TGTGCCAGCAGTTACGGGCTAGCGGGAGGCCCCGGGGAGCTGTTTTTT.

The V call is TRBV5-4, the J call TRBJ2-1; a possible D gene is TRBD2 (6 bases). The CDR3 is 13 residues long. Per the germline V gene, CDR1 is SGHNT and CDR2 is YYREEE (reference sequence). With 0 bases removed from V and 7 bases from J, the gap between germline ends came to 8 bases. Written as DNA, the CDR3 is TGTGCCAGCAGCTTGGCGGGAGTAAATGAGCAGTTCTTC. Its protein is CASSLAGVNEQFF.

This sequence joins TRBV2 and TRBJ2-5; 14 nucleotides align to TRBD2. This CDR3 has 15 amino acids. Trimming cost V 5 bases and J 6 bases; bases outside gene matches: 5. Germline V lookup: CDR1 SNHLY, CDR2 FYNNEI. DNA of the CDR3: TGTGCCAGCAGTCAGACTAGCGGGGGGGATAAGACCCAGTACTTC. Amino acid sequence: CASSQTSGGDKTQYF. The entire variable domain, with the rest obtained from reference TRBV2 and TRBJ2-5, is as follows: EPEVTQTPSHQVTQMGQEVILRCVPISNHLYFYWYRQILGQKVEFLVSFYNNEISEKSEIFDDQFSVERPDGSNFTLKIRSTKLEDSAMYFCASSQTSGGDKTQYFGPGTRLLVL.

The rearrangement joins TRBV11-2 to TRBJ2-3; D unresolved. The ends were cut back, 6 bases at V and 1 base at J, with 8 bases in the middle. Germline CDR1 is SGHAT and CDR2 is FQNNGV. The CDR3 is 13 amino acids. For the CDR3, the DNA is TGTGCCAGCAGAAAGACTGGCACAGATACGCAGTATTTT. This sequence encodes CASRKTGTDTQYF.